This note documents a single T cell receptor beta chain sequence. The source of the sample is a study of blood T cell repertoires in COVID-19. Study at large: The samples span acute and convalescent COVID-19 from the United States, Italy and Spain. From T cells, B-cell-depleted T cells, or PBMCs came the material, which was cDNA or gDNA.

This CDR3 region has 12 residues. CDR1 KGHSH and CDR2 LQKENI come from the germline V gene. The V and J ends lost 3 bases and 6 bases respectively, with 9 bases between them. Original processing methods: Amplifying reference gene primers gave estimates of nucleated cell counts. Data came from immunoSEQ multiplex PCR; TCRdb stores just in-frame clones and leaves some out. D and trimming were read from the DNA, whereas the V and J calls and clone size are those reported in that table. This table holds 95,000 to 150,000 clones, around 90% found once. The chain is built from TRBV18 and TRBJ2-7; the D is unclear. This clonotype was sampled from a woman in her forties or fifties with active or convalescent COVID-19. Sequencing was done on a sample of peripheral blood. The CDR3 DNA follows: TGTGCCAGCTCACCTCAGATCACCGAGCAGTACTTC. Its translation: CASSPQITEQYF. The complete variable domain, with remaining parts taken from reference TRBV18 and TRBJ2-7, reads NAGVMQNPRHLVRRRGQEARLRCSPMKGHSHVYWYRQLPEEGLKFMVYLQKENIIDESGMPKERFSAEFPKEGPSILRIQQVVRGDSAAYFCASSPQITEQYFGPGTRLTVT.